A selection of T cell receptor beta chains follows, all from one sample in a study of blood T cell repertoires in COVID-19. TCRdb's copy holds only in-frame clones and misses some; the assay was immunoSEQ multiplex PCR. The table has 200,000 to 250,000 clones, about 90% seen once. Sequencing was performed on peripheral blood. The receptors were gathered from a young man with COVID-19, enrolled during active disease. Each CDR3 is given with its conserved first and last residue. The order of the fields is V gene, D gene, J gene, CDR3 protein. A D gene is named only where the DNA matches it firmly.

TRBV15	TRBD2	TRBJ2-1	CATSSYAGMTSSPYNEQFF
TRBV6-7	TRBD1	TRBJ2-3	CATPHTGTGSTDTQYF
TRBV5-1	.	TRBJ1-1	CASSRGGTGTEAFF
TRBV19	TRBD1	TRBJ2-7	CASSLRQGEQYF
TRBV7-9	.	TRBJ2-7	CASSLPITTGEQYF
TRBV30	.	TRBJ1-5	CAWSVLGSQPQHF
TRBV29-1	TRBD1	TRBJ1-4	CSVTFRDRGEKLFF
TRBV11-3	TRBD2	TRBJ2-1	CASSLGGTSGSNEQFF
TRBV7-2	.	TRBJ1-1	CASSFGTFTEAFF
TRBV5-1	TRBD2	TRBJ2-1	CASSLAGVNEQFF
TRBV7-8	TRBD2	TRBJ2-1	CASSRTSGDYEQFF
TRBV4-1	.	TRBJ2-1	CASSQEVADEQFF
TRBV19	.	TRBJ1-2	CASSLDSLNYGYTF
TRBV19	.	TRBJ1-2	CASRPGQYGYTF
TRBV4-1	TRBD1	TRBJ2-1	CASSPRTGSQGEQFF
TRBV7-8	TRBD1	TRBJ2-3	CASSLDRVNTDTQYF
TRBV6-5	TRBD1	TRBJ1-2	CASSRTDRGLGYTF
TRBV7-2	TRBD2	TRBJ2-7	CASSETSGSTHEQYF
TRBV6-2/TRBV6-3	.	TRBJ2-5	CASSSPLETQYF
TRBV28	.	TRBJ2-3	CASSLYRQTLDTDTQYF